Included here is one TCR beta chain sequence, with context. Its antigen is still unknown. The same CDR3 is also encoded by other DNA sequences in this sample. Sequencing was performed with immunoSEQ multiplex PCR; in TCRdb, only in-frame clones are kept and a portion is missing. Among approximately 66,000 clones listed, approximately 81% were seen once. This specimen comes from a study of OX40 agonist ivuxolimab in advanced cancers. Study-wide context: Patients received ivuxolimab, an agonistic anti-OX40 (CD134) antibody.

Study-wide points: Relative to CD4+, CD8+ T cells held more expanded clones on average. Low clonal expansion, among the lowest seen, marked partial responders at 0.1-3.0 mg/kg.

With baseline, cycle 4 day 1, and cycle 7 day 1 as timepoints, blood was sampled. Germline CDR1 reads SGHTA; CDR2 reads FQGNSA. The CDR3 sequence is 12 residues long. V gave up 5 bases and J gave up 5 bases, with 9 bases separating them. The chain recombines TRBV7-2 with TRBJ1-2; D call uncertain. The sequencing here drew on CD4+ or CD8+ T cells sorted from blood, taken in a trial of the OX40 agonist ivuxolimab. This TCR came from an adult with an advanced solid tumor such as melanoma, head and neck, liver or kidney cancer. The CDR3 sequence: CASSTGAYGYTF. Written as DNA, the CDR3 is TGTGCCAGCAGCACGGGAGCTTATGGCTACACCTTC.